This TCR beta chain came from a study of blood T cells in healthy people across ages. A J-beta primer mix and a sample-barcoded 5' primer were used in a second PCR of roughly 6 to 11 cycles. TCRdb reanalysed the 5' RACE reads using MiXCR and keeps one entry per CDR3 protein. The table shows 850,000 or so distinct CDR3 sequences, with about 28% occurring only once. Each sample provided at least 5 micrograms of extracted total RNA. A few counts support this clonotype. Trimming left V 1 base short and J 8 bases short, with 11 bases between. CDR1 and CDR2 (germline): LNHDA, SQIVND (reference sequence). CDR3 size: 13 residues.

The sequencing input was blood. The sequence derives from a woman older than 75 in good health. The chain combines TRBV19 with TRBJ1-2; D uncertain. As DNA, the CDR3 is TGTGCCAGTAGTATAGGGGTTAAGGACGGCTACACCTTC. It translates to CASSIGVKDGYTF.